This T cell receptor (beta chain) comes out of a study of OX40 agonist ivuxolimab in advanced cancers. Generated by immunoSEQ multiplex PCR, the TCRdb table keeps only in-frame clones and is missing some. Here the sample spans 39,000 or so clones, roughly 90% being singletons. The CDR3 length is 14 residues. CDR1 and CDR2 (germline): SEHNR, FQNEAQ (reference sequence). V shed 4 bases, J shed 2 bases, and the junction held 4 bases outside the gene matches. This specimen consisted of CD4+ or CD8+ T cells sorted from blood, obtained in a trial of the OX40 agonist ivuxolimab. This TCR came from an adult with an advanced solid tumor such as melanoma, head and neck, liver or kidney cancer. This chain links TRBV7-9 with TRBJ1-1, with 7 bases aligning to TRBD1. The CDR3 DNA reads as TGTGCCAGCAGCTATGGGACAGCCAACACTGAAGCTTTCTTT. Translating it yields CASSYGTANTEAFF.